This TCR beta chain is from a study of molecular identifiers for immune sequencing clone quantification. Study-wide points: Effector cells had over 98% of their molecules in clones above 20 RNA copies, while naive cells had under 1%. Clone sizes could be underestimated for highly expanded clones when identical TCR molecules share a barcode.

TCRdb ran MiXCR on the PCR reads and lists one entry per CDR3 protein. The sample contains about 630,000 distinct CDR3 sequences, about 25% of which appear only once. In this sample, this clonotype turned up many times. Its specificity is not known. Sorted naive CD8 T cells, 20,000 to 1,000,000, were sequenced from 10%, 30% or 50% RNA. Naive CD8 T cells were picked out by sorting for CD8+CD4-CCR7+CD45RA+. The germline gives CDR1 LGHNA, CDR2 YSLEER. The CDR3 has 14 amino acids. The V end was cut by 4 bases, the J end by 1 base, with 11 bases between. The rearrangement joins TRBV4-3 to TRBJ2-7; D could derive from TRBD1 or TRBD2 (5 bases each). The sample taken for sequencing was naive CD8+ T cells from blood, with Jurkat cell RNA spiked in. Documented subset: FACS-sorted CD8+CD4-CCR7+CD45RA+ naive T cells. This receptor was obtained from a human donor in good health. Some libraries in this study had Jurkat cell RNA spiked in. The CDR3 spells CASSLGRTSYEQYF. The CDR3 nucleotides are TGCGCCAGCAGCCTGGGACGGACGTCCTACGAGCAGTACTTC.